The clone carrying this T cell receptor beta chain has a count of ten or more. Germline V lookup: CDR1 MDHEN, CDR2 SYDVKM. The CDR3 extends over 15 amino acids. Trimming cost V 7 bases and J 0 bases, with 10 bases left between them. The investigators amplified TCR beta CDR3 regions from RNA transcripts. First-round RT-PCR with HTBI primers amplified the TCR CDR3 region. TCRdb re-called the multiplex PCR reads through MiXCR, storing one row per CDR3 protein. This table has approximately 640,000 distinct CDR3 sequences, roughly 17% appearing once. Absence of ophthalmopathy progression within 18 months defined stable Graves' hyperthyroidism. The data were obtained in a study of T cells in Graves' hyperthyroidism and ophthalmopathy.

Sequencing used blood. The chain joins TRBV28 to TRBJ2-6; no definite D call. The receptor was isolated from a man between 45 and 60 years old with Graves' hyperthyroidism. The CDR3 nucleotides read TGTGCCAGCACCAGCAGCGCCTCTGGGGCCAACGTCCTGACTTTC. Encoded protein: CASTSSASGANVLTF.